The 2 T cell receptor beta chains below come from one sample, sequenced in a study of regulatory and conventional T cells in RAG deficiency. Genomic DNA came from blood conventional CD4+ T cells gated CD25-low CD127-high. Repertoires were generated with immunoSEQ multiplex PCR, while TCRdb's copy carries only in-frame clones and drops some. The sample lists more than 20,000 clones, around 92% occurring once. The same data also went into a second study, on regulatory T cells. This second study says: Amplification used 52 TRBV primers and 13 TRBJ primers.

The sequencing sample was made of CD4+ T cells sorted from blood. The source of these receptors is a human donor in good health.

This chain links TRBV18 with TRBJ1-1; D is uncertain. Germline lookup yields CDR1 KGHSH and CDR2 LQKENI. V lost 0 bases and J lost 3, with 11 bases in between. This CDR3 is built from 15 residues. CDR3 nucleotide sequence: TGTGCCAGCTCACCACCCGGGCGCAGAGACACTGAAGCTTTCTTT. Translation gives CASSPPGRRDTEAFF.

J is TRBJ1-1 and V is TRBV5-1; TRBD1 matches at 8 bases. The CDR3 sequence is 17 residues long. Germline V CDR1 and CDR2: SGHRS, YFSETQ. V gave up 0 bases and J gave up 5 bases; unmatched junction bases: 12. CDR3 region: CASSLVGQGAFNTEAFF. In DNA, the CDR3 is TGCGCCAGCAGCTTGGTGGGCCAGGGGGCTTTTAATACTGAAGCTTTCTTT.